These T cell receptor beta chains were read from a single sample in a study of beta chain features in type 1 diabetes. Sequencing used immunoSEQ multiplex PCR; TCRdb keeps in-frame clones, though not all of them. The sample carries about 400,000 clones, roughly 12% recorded once. Sequencing was done on a sample of naive CD4+ T cells from blood. Receptor source: a man aged 18 to 30 in good health. The CDR3 runs from the conserved cysteine through the conserved F or W. Each record gives: CDR3 length, V gene, clone size, J gene, D gene, CDR3 DNA, CDR3 protein. The D gene is left open where the match is weak. Clone sizes are given selectively: once, few, many, or a class where the clone is expanded.

cdr3_length: 14; v_call: TRBV7-9; clone_size: few; j_call: TRBJ2-6; d_call: NA; cdr3_nt: TGTGCCAGCAGCTTAGTTACTGGGGCCAACGTCCTGACTTTC; cdr3_aa: CASSLVTGANVLTF
cdr3_length: 15; v_call: TRBV9; clone_size: NA; j_call: TRBJ2-1; d_call: NA; cdr3_nt: TGTGCCAGCAGCGTAGCCCCAGGGCTTTACAATGAGCAGTTCTTC; cdr3_aa: CASSVAPGLYNEQFF
cdr3_length: 15; v_call: TRBV5-1; clone_size: NA; j_call: TRBJ1-5; d_call: NA; cdr3_nt: TGCGCCAGCAGCTTGTTGTCAGGGCCGTATCAGCCCCAGCATTTT; cdr3_aa: CASSLLSGPYQPQHF
cdr3_length: 14; v_call: TRBV28; clone_size: few; j_call: TRBJ2-1; d_call: TRBD2; cdr3_nt: TGTGCCAGCACCAGACTAGCGCCGTACAATGAGCAGTTCTTC; cdr3_aa: CASTRLAPYNEQFF
cdr3_length: 17; v_call: TRBV5-1; clone_size: few; j_call: TRBJ2-5; d_call: TRBD2; cdr3_nt: TGCGCCAGCAGCTCGACTAGCGGGAGCGTTTATGGAGAGACCCAGTACTTC; cdr3_aa: CASSSTSGSVYGETQYF
cdr3_length: 16; v_call: TRBV28; clone_size: NA; j_call: TRBJ2-2; d_call: TRBD1; cdr3_nt: TGTGCCAGCAGTTCCTCGGGACAGGGAGTGACCGGGGAGCTGTTTTTT; cdr3_aa: CASSSSGQGVTGELFF
cdr3_length: 12; v_call: TRBV30; clone_size: few; j_call: TRBJ2-3; d_call: NA; cdr3_nt: TGTGCCTGGACCACAGGGTCAGATACGCAGTATTTT; cdr3_aa: CAWTTGSDTQYF
cdr3_length: 14; v_call: TRBV7-2; clone_size: few; j_call: TRBJ2-5; d_call: TRBD1; cdr3_nt: TGTGCCAGCATGGGGACAGGGGGCCTGGAGACCCAGTACTTC; cdr3_aa: CASMGTGGLETQYF
cdr3_length: 13; v_call: TRBV29-1; clone_size: few; j_call: TRBJ1-5; d_call: NA; cdr3_nt: TGCAGCGCTGGGTCGCAGGGAAATCAGCCCCAGCATTTT; cdr3_aa: CSAGSQGNQPQHF
cdr3_length: 17; v_call: TRBV7-9; clone_size: NA; j_call: TRBJ2-2; d_call: NA; cdr3_nt: TGTGCCAGCACCTCTGGAGCCGGACAATCGAACACCGGGGAGCTGTTTTTT; cdr3_aa: CASTSGAGQSNTGELFF
cdr3_length: 14; v_call: TRBV11-1; clone_size: NA; j_call: TRBJ2-7; d_call: TRBD1; cdr3_nt: TGTGCCAGCAGCTTGAATGACAGGGACTACGAGCAGTACTTC; cdr3_aa: CASSLNDRDYEQYF
cdr3_length: 12; v_call: TRBV11-2; clone_size: few; j_call: TRBJ2-1; d_call: NA; cdr3_nt: TGTGCCAGCAGCTTAGATCACCTGAGGCAGTTCTTC; cdr3_aa: CASSLDHLRQFF
cdr3_length: 11; v_call: TRBV20-1; clone_size: NA; j_call: TRBJ1-1; d_call: NA; cdr3_nt: TGCAGTGCTCCACCGGGGACTGAAGCTTTCTTT; cdr3_aa: CSAPPGTEAFF
cdr3_length: 14; v_call: TRBV7-9; clone_size: NA; j_call: TRBJ2-7; d_call: TRBD1; cdr3_nt: TGTGCCAGCAGCCAACAGGGGACCTCCTACGAGCAGTACTTC; cdr3_aa: CASSQQGTSYEQYF
cdr3_length: 18; v_call: TRBV5-4; clone_size: NA; j_call: TRBJ2-6; d_call: TRBD1; cdr3_nt: TGTGCCAGCAGAGCTCCGGGACAGCCCTTCTCTGGGGCCAACGTCCTGACTTTC; cdr3_aa: CASRAPGQPFSGANVLTF
cdr3_length: 13; v_call: TRBV19; clone_size: few; j_call: TRBJ2-7; d_call: NA; cdr3_nt: TGTGCCAGTTGGGACGGGGGTACCTACGAGCAGTACTTC; cdr3_aa: CASWDGGTYEQYF
cdr3_length: 15; v_call: TRBV25-1; clone_size: few; j_call: TRBJ2-1; d_call: TRBD1; cdr3_nt: TGTGCCAGCAGGGGAAGAGACAGGGGGCTTACTGAGCAGTTCTTC; cdr3_aa: CASRGRDRGLTEQFF
cdr3_length: 17; v_call: TRBV5-6; clone_size: NA; j_call: TRBJ2-6; d_call: TRBD1; cdr3_nt: TGTGCCAGCAGCGCCGGGACAGGGGAGACTGGGGCCAACGTCCTGACTTTC; cdr3_aa: CASSAGTGETGANVLTF
cdr3_length: 16; v_call: TRBV5-1; clone_size: few; j_call: TRBJ2-1; d_call: TRBD2; cdr3_nt: TGCGCCAGCAGCAAAATAGCGGGAGGGCCTTACAATGAGCAGTTCTTC; cdr3_aa: CASSKIAGGPYNEQFF
cdr3_length: 14; v_call: TRBV5-1; clone_size: NA; j_call: TRBJ2-5; d_call: NA; cdr3_nt: TGCGCCAGCAGCTCAATAACAGGGAAAGAGACCCAGTACTTC; cdr3_aa: CASSSITGKETQYF
cdr3_length: 17; v_call: TRBV7-2; clone_size: NA; j_call: TRBJ2-3; d_call: TRBD2; cdr3_nt: TGTGCCAGCAGCTCATCCCGGACTAGCGGGAGGAAGGGTACGCAGTATTTT; cdr3_aa: CASSSSRTSGRKGTQYF
cdr3_length: 12; v_call: TRBV10-3; clone_size: NA; j_call: TRBJ1-1; d_call: NA; cdr3_nt: TGTGCCAGCTGGACAGTGAACACTGAAGCTTTCTTT; cdr3_aa: CASWTVNTEAFF
cdr3_length: 15; v_call: TRBV7-9; clone_size: few; j_call: TRBJ2-2; d_call: TRBD1; cdr3_nt: TGTGCCAGCAGCGGGGGACAGGGTAATCCCGGGGAGCTGTTTTTT; cdr3_aa: CASSGGQGNPGELFF
cdr3_length: 14; v_call: TRBV5-4; clone_size: NA; j_call: TRBJ2-5; d_call: NA; cdr3_nt: TGTGCCAGCAGCCAGGACAGCTCTACGTGGACCCAGTACTTC; cdr3_aa: CASSQDSSTWTQYF
cdr3_length: 15; v_call: TRBV6-1; clone_size: once; j_call: TRBJ2-7; d_call: NA; cdr3_nt: TGTGCCAGCAGTGTATCGGCTAGCGACGCCTACGAGCAGTACTTC; cdr3_aa: CASSVSASDAYEQYF
cdr3_length: 15; v_call: TRBV13; clone_size: NA; j_call: TRBJ2-1; d_call: TRBD2; cdr3_nt: TGTGCCAGCAGCCCCCGACTAGCGGCCTACAATGAGCAGTTCTTC; cdr3_aa: CASSPRLAAYNEQFF
cdr3_length: 16; v_call: TRBV15; clone_size: many; j_call: TRBJ2-5; d_call: TRBD2; cdr3_nt: TGTGCCACCAGCGGTAGAGCGGGAGGCAACCAAGAGACCCAGTACTTC; cdr3_aa: CATSGRAGGNQETQYF
cdr3_length: 14; v_call: TRBV18; clone_size: few; j_call: TRBJ2-6; d_call: NA; cdr3_nt: TGTGCCAGCTCACCACCCTCCGGGGCCAACGTCCTGACTTTC; cdr3_aa: CASSPPSGANVLTF
cdr3_length: 17; v_call: TRBV9; clone_size: NA; j_call: TRBJ2-3; d_call: TRBD2; cdr3_nt: TGTGCCAGCAGCGTTAAACTCAGCGGGGGGAACGGAGATACGCAGTATTTT; cdr3_aa: CASSVKLSGGNGDTQYF
cdr3_length: 17; v_call: TRBV7-9; clone_size: few; j_call: TRBJ1-1; d_call: TRBD1; cdr3_nt: TGTGCCAGCAGCAACGACCCGGGACAGGGGTGGGGAACTGAAGCTTTCTTT; cdr3_aa: CASSNDPGQGWGTEAFF
cdr3_length: 11; v_call: TRBV5-6; clone_size: NA; j_call: TRBJ2-5; d_call: NA; cdr3_nt: TGTGCCAGCAGCTCACAAGAGACCCAGTACTTC; cdr3_aa: CASSSQETQYF
cdr3_length: 13; v_call: TRBV9; clone_size: NA; j_call: TRBJ2-7; d_call: NA; cdr3_nt: TGTGCCAGCAGCGCGACTACCTCCTACGAGCAGTACTTC; cdr3_aa: CASSATTSYEQYF
cdr3_length: 13; v_call: TRBV30; clone_size: few; j_call: TRBJ2-2; d_call: NA; cdr3_nt: TGTGCCTGGAGTGTACAAAGGAGCGGGGAGCTGTTTTTT; cdr3_aa: CAWSVQRSGELFF
cdr3_length: 15; v_call: TRBV6-6; clone_size: few; j_call: TRBJ2-5; d_call: NA; cdr3_nt: TGTGCCAGCAGTTACTCGACACAGACCCAAGAGACCCAGTACTTC; cdr3_aa: CASSYSTQTQETQYF
cdr3_length: 12; v_call: TRBV14; clone_size: NA; j_call: TRBJ1-3; d_call: NA; cdr3_nt: TGTGCCAGCAGCCAGAATCACAGGACCATATATTTT; cdr3_aa: CASSQNHRTIYF
cdr3_length: 13; v_call: TRBV7-3; clone_size: NA; j_call: TRBJ2-1; d_call: TRBD2; cdr3_nt: TGTGCCAGCAGTGCGGGGGGCTACAATGAGCAGTTCTTC; cdr3_aa: CASSAGGYNEQFF
cdr3_length: 15; v_call: TRBV9; clone_size: few; j_call: TRBJ2-3; d_call: TRBD2; cdr3_nt: TGTGCCAGCAGCGTAGGAGCTAGCGGGGCTAATACGCAGTATTTT; cdr3_aa: CASSVGASGANTQYF
cdr3_length: 16; v_call: TRBV10-3; clone_size: few; j_call: TRBJ1-5; d_call: TRBD1; cdr3_nt: TGTGCCATCAGTGAGTCGGGACAGGGTTTCAATCAGCCCCAGCATTTT; cdr3_aa: CAISESGQGFNQPQHF
cdr3_length: 16; v_call: TRBV7-3; clone_size: NA; j_call: TRBJ1-1; d_call: TRBD1; cdr3_nt: TGTGCCAGCAGCCTAGGGAGACAGGGGGGAAACACTGAAGCTTTCTTT; cdr3_aa: CASSLGRQGGNTEAFF
cdr3_length: 16; v_call: TRBV5-1; clone_size: few; j_call: TRBJ2-5; d_call: NA; cdr3_nt: TGCGCCAGCAGCATACAAAACCCAGGACGGGGAGAGACCCAGTACTTC; cdr3_aa: CASSIQNPGRGETQYF
cdr3_length: 15; v_call: TRBV9; clone_size: NA; j_call: TRBJ2-1; d_call: NA; cdr3_nt: TGTGCCAGCAGCGTAGCTAGCTACTCCTACAATGAGCAGTTCTTC; cdr3_aa: CASSVASYSYNEQFF
cdr3_length: 13; v_call: TRBV6-5; clone_size: few; j_call: TRBJ1-2; d_call: TRBD1; cdr3_nt: TGTGCCAGCAGTGCCCGGGACAGGGCTCGGTGGACCTTC; cdr3_aa: CASSARDRARWTF
cdr3_length: 15; v_call: TRBV2; clone_size: few; j_call: TRBJ2-5; d_call: TRBD2; cdr3_nt: TGTGCCAGCTCCGGGACTAGCGGGAGGGTAGAGACCCAGTACTTC; cdr3_aa: CASSGTSGRVETQYF
cdr3_length: 13; v_call: TRBV28; clone_size: few; j_call: TRBJ2-7; d_call: TRBD1; cdr3_nt: TGTGCCATCTGGGACAGGGAAAGCTACGAGCAGTACTTC; cdr3_aa: CAIWDRESYEQYF
cdr3_length: 14; v_call: TRBV4-3; clone_size: NA; j_call: TRBJ2-1; d_call: NA; cdr3_nt: TGCGCCAGCAGCCGACAGCGTACCTACAATGAGCAGTTCTTC; cdr3_aa: CASSRQRTYNEQFF
cdr3_length: 14; v_call: TRBV28; clone_size: few; j_call: TRBJ1-4; d_call: NA; cdr3_nt: TGTGCCAGCAGCGCACAGGGATGGAGGGAAAAACTGTTTTTT; cdr3_aa: CASSAQGWREKLFF
cdr3_length: 14; v_call: TRBV19; clone_size: NA; j_call: TRBJ2-5; d_call: TRBD2; cdr3_nt: TGTGCCAGTAGTATAGTGGGGGGGGAGGGGACCCAGTACTTC; cdr3_aa: CASSIVGGEGTQYF
cdr3_length: 13; v_call: TRBV30; clone_size: NA; j_call: TRBJ1-5; d_call: NA; cdr3_nt: TGTGCCTGGAGTGACAGAATTGATCAGCCCCAGCATTTT; cdr3_aa: CAWSDRIDQPQHF
cdr3_length: 13; v_call: TRBV19; clone_size: few; j_call: TRBJ1-1; d_call: TRBD1; cdr3_nt: TGTGCCAGTAGCCACAGGGGGGTCACTGAAGCTTTCTTT; cdr3_aa: CASSHRGVTEAFF
cdr3_length: 13; v_call: TRBV29-1; clone_size: few; j_call: TRBJ1-1; d_call: TRBD1; cdr3_nt: TGCAGCGTCCGGACAGGGGGAGACACTGAAGCTTTCTTT; cdr3_aa: CSVRTGGDTEAFF
cdr3_length: 13; v_call: TRBV30; clone_size: NA; j_call: TRBJ1-2; d_call: NA; cdr3_nt: TGTGCCTGGACCCCTCATCCAGGGTATGGCTACACCTTC; cdr3_aa: CAWTPHPGYGYTF
cdr3_length: 18; v_call: TRBV11-2; clone_size: few; j_call: TRBJ2-1; d_call: NA; cdr3_nt: TGTGCCAGCAGCGTACCCCGGGACCCCTCATGGGGGCCCAATGAGCAGTTCTTC; cdr3_aa: CASSVPRDPSWGPNEQFF
cdr3_length: 17; v_call: TRBV19; clone_size: NA; j_call: TRBJ2-7; d_call: TRBD2; cdr3_nt: TGTGCCAGTAGTAAGTCTAGCGGGGGGCGATTCTCCTACGAGCAGTACTTC; cdr3_aa: CASSKSSGGRFSYEQYF